This is a list of T cell receptor beta chains from one sample in a study of cytomegalovirus exposure and HLA in healthy donors. The table came from immunoSEQ multiplex PCR; TCRdb's copy has only in-frame clones and leaves some out. The profile shows around 120,000 clones, around three quarters of them singletons. The sample comprised PBMCs. Receptors originate from a male donor in good health and CMV-seronegative. Each CDR3 is given with its conserved first and last residue. The order of the fields is D gene, V gene, J gene, clone size, CDR3 DNA, CDR3 protein. A D gene is named only where the DNA matches it firmly. The size entry is marked missing in some rows and otherwise reads once, few, many or a size class.

-	TRBV30	TRBJ1-1	-	TGTGCCTGGAGTGTACTGGGCACCGCTGTAAGATTT	CAWSVLGTAVRF
TRBD1	TRBV10-1	TRBJ1-2	-	TGCGCCAGCAGCCCTTCCGGACAGGGAGGCTACACCTTC	CASSPSGQGGYTF
-	TRBV9	TRBJ2-3	-	TGTGCCAGCAGGGGGGACTTCAATACAGATACGCAGTATTTT	CASRGDFNTDTQYF
-	TRBV5-1	TRBJ1-1	-	TGCGCCAGCAGCTTAACAAGCGCGATGAACACTGAAGCTTTCTTT	CASSLTSAMNTEAFF
-	TRBV5-1	TRBJ2-2	-	TGCGCCAGCAGCTTGGACGGGAACACCGGGGAGCTGTTTTTT	CASSLDGNTGELFF
-	TRBV5-4	TRBJ2-1	-	TGTGCCAGCAGCTGGGCGGGAACAGAGTACAATGAGCAGTTCTTC	CASSWAGTEYNEQFF
TRBD2	TRBV2	TRBJ2-1	-	TGTGCCAGCAGCCCCCGACTAGCGGGACGCAATGAGCAGTTCTTC	CASSPRLAGRNEQFF
-	TRBV6-1	TRBJ2-7	-	TGTGCCAGCTCGGTAACAGGGATGGACTACGAGCAGTACTTC	CASSVTGMDYEQYF
-	TRBV19	TRBJ1-6	-	TGTGCCAGTAGTACGAAGGCGGCAAATTCACCCCTCCACTTT	CASSTKAANSPLHF
-	TRBV9	TRBJ2-7	few	TGTGCCAGCAGCAAAAGACTCGGGGGATATGATCTCGTGGGGGAGCAGTACTTC	CASSKRLGGYDLVGEQYF
TRBD1	TRBV6-5	TRBJ1-2	-	TGTGCCAGCAGTCCATACAGGGGACCCTATGGCTACACCTTC	CASSPYRGPYGYTF
-	TRBV6-1	TRBJ1-4	-	TGTGCCAGCAACGGAGGGGAAGGATTCCATGAAAAACTGTTTTTT	CASNGGEGFHEKLFF
TRBD1	TRBV28	TRBJ1-1	-	TGTGCCAGCAGTCCCCCGGGACAGGGGACTGAAGCCTTCTTT	CASSPPGQGTEAFF
-	TRBV30	TRBJ1-3	-	TGTGCCTGGAGTAAGGGAGCTGGAAACACCATATATTTT	CAWSKGAGNTIYF